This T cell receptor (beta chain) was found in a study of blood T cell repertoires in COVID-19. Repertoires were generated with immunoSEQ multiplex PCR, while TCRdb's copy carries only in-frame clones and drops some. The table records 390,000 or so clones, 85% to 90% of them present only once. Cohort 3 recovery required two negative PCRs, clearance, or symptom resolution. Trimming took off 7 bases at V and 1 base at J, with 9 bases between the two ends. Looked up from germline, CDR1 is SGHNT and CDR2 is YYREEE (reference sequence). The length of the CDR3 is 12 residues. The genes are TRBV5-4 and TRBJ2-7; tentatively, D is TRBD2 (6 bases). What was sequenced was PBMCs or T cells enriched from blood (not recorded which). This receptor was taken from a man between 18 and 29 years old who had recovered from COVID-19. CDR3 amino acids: CASRGTSYEQYF. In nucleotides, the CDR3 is TGTGCCAGCCGGGGGACTTCCTACGAGCAGTACTTC.